These 15 T cell receptor beta chains came from one sample sequenced in a study of T-cell reconstitution after alpha-beta-depleted transplantation in children. Library preparation (for TCRbeta) was performed with unique molecular identifiers. TCRdb re-called the PCR reads through MiXCR, storing one row per CDR3 protein. Of approximately 980,000 distinct CDR3 sequences detected, under 30% appear once; the ten largest clones hold about 28%. The specimen comprised PBMCs, mostly from graft donor cells, sampled 360 days after TCRalphabeta/CD19-depleted stem cell transplant. Every receptor here comes from a boy younger than two who had a stem cell transplant for SCID, so the T cells may come from the graft donor.

The J gene is TRBJ2-1, the V gene TRBV7-9; D gene ambiguous. With 5 bases removed from V and 8 bases from J, the gap between germline ends came to 13 bases. CDR3 length equals 13 residues. Germline V lookup: CDR1 SEHNR, CDR2 FQNEAQ (reference sequence). The CDR3 sequence: CASSPSRAHEQFF. The DNA for the CDR3 is TGTGCCAGCAGCCCCAGCCGGGCCCATGAGCAGTTCTTC.

This sequence joins TRBV20-1 and TRBJ2-1; possibly TRBD1 for D (6 bases). The V end was cut by 5 bases, the J end by 4 bases, with 21 bases between. Germline assignment: CDR1 DFQATT and CDR2 SNEGSKA (reference sequence). The CDR3 length is 16 residues. CDR3 protein: CSAGPPGQPIYNEQFF. DNA for the CDR3: TGCAGTGCTGGCCCCCCGGGACAACCCATATACAATGAGCAGTTCTTC.

This chain uses TRBV15 with TRBJ2-5; D gene ambiguous. Germline V gene lookup returns CDR1 LNHNV and CDR2 YYDKDF (reference sequence). The germline V and J ends were trimmed by 0 bases and 0 bases, with 2 bases remaining between them. This CDR3 comprises 13 residues. CDR3 in DNA: TGTGCCACCAGCAGAGACTACCAAGAGACCCAGTACTTC. The encoded protein is CATSRDYQETQYF. The full variable domain, with the rest looked up from reference TRBV15 and TRBJ2-5, is DAMVIQNPRYQVTQFGKPVTLSCSQTLNHNVMYWYQQKSSQAPKLLFHYYDKDFNNEADTPDNFQSRRPNTSFCFLDIRSPGLGDTAMYLCATSRDYQETQYFGPGTRLLVL.

This clonotype has just a few counts. J is TRBJ2-2 and V is TRBV2; 8 bases match TRBD1. The trim removed 7 bases at V and 1 base at J, leaving 8 bases unmatched. The CDR3 runs 16 residues. The germline V gene has CDR1 SNHLY and CDR2 FYNNEI. CDR3 amino acids: CASTPRRGRNTGELFF. The CDR3 nucleotides read TGTGCCAGCACTCCTCGCAGGGGGCGGAACACCGGGGAGCTGTTTTTT.

This clonotype was counted a few times. The chain recombines TRBV4-1 with TRBJ2-2; D remains unclear. Trimming took 5 bases from V and 4 from J, leaving 11 bases between them. Germline V lookup: CDR1 MGHRA, CDR2 YSYEKL. CDR3 length equals 14 residues. CDR3 residues: CASSEGSGTGELFF. DNA of the CDR3: TGCGCCAGCAGCGAAGGCAGTGGCACCGGGGAGCTGTTTTTT.

The chain recombines TRBV10-3 with TRBJ2-7; no clear D gene. Germline V lookup: CDR1 ENHRY, CDR2 SYGVKD. This CDR3 spans 15 amino acids. V was clipped by 0 bases and J by 0 bases, with 9 bases between them. The CDR3 region is CAISESRSSSYEQYF. CDR3 nucleotide sequence: TGTGCCATCAGTGAGTCTCGCTCTAGCTCCTACGAGCAGTACTTC.

The chain is built from TRBV14 and TRBJ2-2; tentative D call: TRBD2 (6 bases). With 2 bases removed from V and 1 base from J, the gap between germline ends came to 17 bases. CDR3 size: 18 residues. Germline V CDR1 and CDR2: SGHDN, FVKESK. The CDR3: CASSQPHGGMQNTGELFF. Here the CDR3 DNA reads TGTGCCAGCAGCCAACCGCATGGGGGGATGCAGAACACCGGGGAGCTGTTTTTT.

This clonotype was counted a few times. The gene calls are TRBV4-1 and TRBJ2-4; 11 nucleotides align to TRBD2. Trimming cost V 4 bases and J 0 bases; bases outside gene matches: 8. The germline gives CDR1 MGHRA, CDR2 YSYEKL. The CDR3 spans 18 residues. The CDR3 DNA follows: TGCGCCAGCAGCCTCGGACTAGCGGGTGGGATAGCCAAAAACATTCAGTACTTC. Its translation: CASSLGLAGGIAKNIQYF.

V gene TRBV7-2 combines with J gene TRBJ1-3; D not resolved. Trimming took 5 bases from V and 4 from J, leaving 12 bases between them. CDR3 length: 14 residues. Germline values: CDR1 SGHTA, CDR2 FQGNSA. CDR3 residues: CASSSSLTGNTIYF. The CDR3 DNA follows: TGTGCCAGCAGCAGCAGCCTTACGGGAAACACCATATATTTT.

The V and J genes are TRBV12-3 or TRBV12-4 and TRBJ1-6; no definite D call. V was cut by 2 bases and J by 10 bases, with 15 bases left in between. The CDR3 runs 15 residues. The CDR3 nucleotides are TGTGCCAGCAGTTTACAATGGGCCAAACGGTCACCCCTCCACTTT. Protein product: CASSLQWAKRSPLHF.

The chain carries TRBV7-7 and TRBJ1-1; D possibly corresponds to TRBD1 (6 bases). The germline V gene encodes CDR1 SSHAT and CDR2 FNYEAQ (reference sequence). Trimming took 5 bases from V and 2 from J, leaving 21 bases between them. This CDR3 region has 17 residues. CDR3 loop: CASSPLATGMGNTEAFF. The CDR3 bases are TGTGCCAGCAGCCCCCTCGCTACAGGGATGGGTAACACTGAAGCTTTCTTT.

The chain combines TRBV20-1 with TRBJ2-2, with D unresolved. The V and J ends lost 0 bases and 3 bases respectively, with 8 bases between them. Germline loops: CDR1 DFQATT, CDR2 SNEGSKA (reference sequence). This CDR3 has 14 residues. The CDR3 coding sequence is TGCAGTGCTAGAGAGGCAGGTCACACCGGGGAGCTGTTTTTT. Its translation: CSAREAGHTGELFF.

The chain uses TRBV12-3 or TRBV12-4 and TRBJ1-6; 7 bases align to TRBD1. The CDR3 contains 14 residues. Trimming took 6 bases from V and 9 from J; bases not matched to a gene: 8. This CDR3 reads CASRPDRVGSPLHF. CDR3 sequence (DNA): TGTGCCAGCAGACCCGACAGGGTGGGTTCACCCCTCCACTTT.

The chain links TRBV7-8 to TRBJ2-3; 12 bases are a match to TRBD1. Germline V gene sequence: CDR1 SGHVS, CDR2 FQNEAQ. The trim removed 8 bases at V and 4 bases at J, leaving 10 bases unmatched. This CDR3 contains 16 residues. This CDR3 is CASRRDRGRRSDTQYF. Here the CDR3 DNA reads TGTGCCAGCCGCCGGGACAGGGGGCGCCGATCAGATACGCAGTATTTT.

This chain connects TRBV12-3 or TRBV12-4 to TRBJ2-1, with a tentative D call TRBD1 (6 bases). The CDR3 runs to 13 residues. V lost 0 bases and J lost 12, with 12 bases in between. DNA for the CDR3: TGTGCCAGCAGTTTAGCGAACAGGGTTCGGCAGTTCTTC. This gives the protein CASSLANRVRQFF.